These 15 T cell receptor beta chains originate from one sample sequenced in a study of immune evolution from preneoplasia to lung adenocarcinoma. This table comes from immunoSEQ multiplex PCR, and its TCRdb copy is limited to in-frame clones, with some not included. The sample includes approximately 4,900 clones, around 90% of them seen just once. The sample comprised FFPE invasive lung adenocarcinoma tissue. The receptors were sampled from a person aged 45-60 years with lung adenocarcinoma.

This chain connects TRBV5-1 to TRBJ1-1; no definite D call. Germline loops: CDR1 SGHRS, CDR2 YFSETQ. Trimming removed 2 bases at V and 8 bases at J, with 19 bases between. This CDR3 region has 15 residues. CDR3 sequence reads: CASSLMLVYSGEAFF. CDR3 DNA: TGCGCCAGCAGCTTAATGCTGGTGTATTCGGGAGAAGCTTTCTTT.

The V call is TRBV5-6, the J call TRBJ2-3, with D unclear. Trimming pared 4 bases from V and 0 bases from J, leaving 3 bases between. The CDR3 loop spans 12 amino acids. The germline V gene encodes CDR1 SGHDT and CDR2 YYEEEE. Here the CDR3 reads CASSASTDTQYF. The CDR3 DNA reads TGTGCCAGCAGCGCAAGCACAGATACGCAGTATTTT.

The chain combines TRBV5-1 with TRBJ1-1, with D unclear. Germline CDR1 SGHRS, CDR2 YFSETQ. The CDR3 totals 16 residues. The V and J ends lost 1 base and 2 bases respectively, with 15 bases between them. CDR3 amino acids: CASSLKGGQLNTEAFF. CDR3 in DNA: TGCGCCAGCAGCTTGAAAGGAGGGCAGCTAAACACTGAAGCTTTCTTT.

This chain connects TRBV7-9 to TRBJ1-1; maybe TRBD1 (6 bases). Germline loops: CDR1 SEHNR, CDR2 FQNEAQ (reference sequence). Trimming removed 5 bases from V and 1 base from J, with 14 bases in between. The CDR3 contains 15 residues. DNA of the CDR3: TGTGCCAGCAGCCCGACCGCGGGGGCGAACACTGAAGCTTTCTTT. Encoded protein: CASSPTAGANTEAFF.

The rearrangement uses TRBV29-1 and TRBJ1-1; TRBD1 is a possible D gene (6 bases). Trimming stripped 3 bases from V and 2 bases from J, with 10 bases between. The CDR3 is 13 amino acids. Germline CDR1 SQVTM, CDR2 ANQGSEA. The CDR3 spells CSVEKGHNTEAFF. For the CDR3, the DNA is TGCAGCGTTGAGAAGGGACACAACACTGAAGCTTTCTTT. The full variable domain, with the rest looked up from reference TRBV29-1 and TRBJ1-1, is SAVISQKPSRDICQRGTSLTIQCQVDSQVTMMFWYRQQPGQSLTLIATANQGSEATYESGFVIDKFPISRPNLTFSTLTVSNMSPEDSSIYLCSVEKGHNTEAFFGQGTRLTVV.

This chain links TRBV5-5 with TRBJ2-7; 9 bases map to TRBD1. The trim removed 4 bases at V and 5 bases at J, leaving 7 bases unmatched. The CDR3 is 14 amino acids. Germline V gene lookup returns CDR1 SGHKS and CDR2 YYEKEE (reference sequence). The CDR3 spells CASSREQGAHEQYF. The CDR3 region has the DNA TGTGCCAGCAGCCGAGAACAGGGGGCCCACGAGCAGTACTTC.

The CDR3 region has the DNA TGTGCCAGCAGTGGTAGGGACCCTGGGGCCAACGTCCTGACTTTC. Residues: CASSGRDPGANVLTF. V usage is TRBV6-1 and J usage is TRBJ2-6; D may correspond to TRBD1 or TRBD2 (5 bases each). Trimming cost V 4 bases and J 2 bases, with 9 bases left between them. This CDR3 spans 15 amino acids. Germline V gene sequence: CDR1 MNHNS, CDR2 SASEGT.

V gene TRBV28 combines with J gene TRBJ1-4; the D gene is possibly TRBD1 (5 bases). CDR1 is MDHEN and CDR2 is SYDVKM in the germline V gene. This CDR3 contains 14 residues. V lost 6 bases to trimming and J lost 6 bases, with 14 bases between them. Here the CDR3 DNA reads TGTGCCAGCAGGGGACGGGCGGGAGATGAAAAACTGTTTTTT. Translation: CASRGRAGDEKLFF.

The chain combines TRBV2 with TRBJ1-4; 7 positions agree with TRBD1. CDR3 length: 14 residues. Looked up from germline, CDR1 is SNHLY and CDR2 is FYNNEI. With V trimmed by 5 bases and J by 4 bases, 4 bases remained unmatched. CDR3 nucleotides: TGTGCCAGCAGTTCCGGGACAGATAATGAAAAACTGTTTTTT. This codes for CASSSGTDNEKLFF.

The chain uses TRBV7-8 and TRBJ1-1; possibly TRBD1 for D (5 bases). V lost 6 bases to trimming and J lost 1 base, with 9 bases between them. This CDR3 contains 13 residues. Germline lookup yields CDR1 SGHVS and CDR2 FQNEAQ. The chain's CDR3 is CASRLTANTEAFF. Here the CDR3 DNA reads TGTGCCAGCAGATTGACAGCGAACACTGAAGCTTTCTTT.

The rearrangement uses TRBV18 and TRBJ1-4; the match to TRBD1 covers 8 bases. This CDR3 has 13 residues. J was trimmed by 7 bases and V by 5 bases; bases with no gene match: 3. CDR1 is KGHSH, CDR2 LQKENI, per germline. The CDR3 protein is CASSTGGLEKLFF. The CDR3 bases are TGTGCCAGCTCAACAGGGGGACTTGAAAAACTGTTTTTT.

The chain recombines TRBV5-6 with TRBJ2-1, with 10 bases fitting TRBD2. The V and J ends lost 0 bases and 8 bases, in that order; junction bases with no gene match: 8. Germline CDR1 SGHDT, CDR2 YYEEEE. This CDR3 is built from 16 residues. The CDR3, as DNA: TGTGCCAGCAGCTTGGCGATAGCGGGAGGAGGGGATGAGCAGTTCTTC. This codes for CASSLAIAGGGDEQFF.

This chain connects TRBV5-1 to TRBJ2-2; a possible D gene is TRBD1 (6 bases). Trimming cost V 5 bases and J 1 base, with 12 bases left between them. This CDR3 region has 15 residues. CDR1 and CDR2 from the germline V gene are SGHRS and YFSETQ. CDR3 protein: CASRSGTQNTGELFF. In DNA, the CDR3 is TGCGCCAGCAGGTCCGGGACACAGAACACCGGGGAGCTGTTTTTT. The full variable domain, in which reference TRBV5-1 and TRBJ2-2 provide the parts outside the CDR3, is KAGVTQTPRYLIKTRGQQVTLSCSPISGHRSVSWYQQTPGQGLQFLFEYFSETQRNKGNFPGRFSGRQFSNSRSEMNVSTLELGDSALYLCASRSGTQNTGELFFGEGSRLTVL.

In DNA form, the CDR3 reads TGTGCCAGCAGCCGGGCGGACGGTGAGCAGTTCTTC. It codes for CASSRADGEQFF. This sequence joins TRBV9 and TRBJ2-1; no clear D gene. This CDR3 is built from 12 residues. The V end was cut by 4 bases, the J end by 9 bases, with 11 bases between. CDR1 is SGDLS, CDR2 YYNGEE, per germline.

The rearrangement links TRBV30 to TRBJ2-7, with TRBD2 identical over 7 bases. The J segment lost 0 bases and the V segment lost 0 bases, leaving 2 bases of the junction unmatched. Germline loops: CDR1 GTSNPN, CDR2 SVGIG (reference sequence). The length of the CDR3 is 14 residues. The CDR3: CAWSVGGGSYEQYF. CDR3 nucleotides: TGTGCCTGGAGTGTTGGGGGGGGCTCCTACGAGCAGTACTTC.